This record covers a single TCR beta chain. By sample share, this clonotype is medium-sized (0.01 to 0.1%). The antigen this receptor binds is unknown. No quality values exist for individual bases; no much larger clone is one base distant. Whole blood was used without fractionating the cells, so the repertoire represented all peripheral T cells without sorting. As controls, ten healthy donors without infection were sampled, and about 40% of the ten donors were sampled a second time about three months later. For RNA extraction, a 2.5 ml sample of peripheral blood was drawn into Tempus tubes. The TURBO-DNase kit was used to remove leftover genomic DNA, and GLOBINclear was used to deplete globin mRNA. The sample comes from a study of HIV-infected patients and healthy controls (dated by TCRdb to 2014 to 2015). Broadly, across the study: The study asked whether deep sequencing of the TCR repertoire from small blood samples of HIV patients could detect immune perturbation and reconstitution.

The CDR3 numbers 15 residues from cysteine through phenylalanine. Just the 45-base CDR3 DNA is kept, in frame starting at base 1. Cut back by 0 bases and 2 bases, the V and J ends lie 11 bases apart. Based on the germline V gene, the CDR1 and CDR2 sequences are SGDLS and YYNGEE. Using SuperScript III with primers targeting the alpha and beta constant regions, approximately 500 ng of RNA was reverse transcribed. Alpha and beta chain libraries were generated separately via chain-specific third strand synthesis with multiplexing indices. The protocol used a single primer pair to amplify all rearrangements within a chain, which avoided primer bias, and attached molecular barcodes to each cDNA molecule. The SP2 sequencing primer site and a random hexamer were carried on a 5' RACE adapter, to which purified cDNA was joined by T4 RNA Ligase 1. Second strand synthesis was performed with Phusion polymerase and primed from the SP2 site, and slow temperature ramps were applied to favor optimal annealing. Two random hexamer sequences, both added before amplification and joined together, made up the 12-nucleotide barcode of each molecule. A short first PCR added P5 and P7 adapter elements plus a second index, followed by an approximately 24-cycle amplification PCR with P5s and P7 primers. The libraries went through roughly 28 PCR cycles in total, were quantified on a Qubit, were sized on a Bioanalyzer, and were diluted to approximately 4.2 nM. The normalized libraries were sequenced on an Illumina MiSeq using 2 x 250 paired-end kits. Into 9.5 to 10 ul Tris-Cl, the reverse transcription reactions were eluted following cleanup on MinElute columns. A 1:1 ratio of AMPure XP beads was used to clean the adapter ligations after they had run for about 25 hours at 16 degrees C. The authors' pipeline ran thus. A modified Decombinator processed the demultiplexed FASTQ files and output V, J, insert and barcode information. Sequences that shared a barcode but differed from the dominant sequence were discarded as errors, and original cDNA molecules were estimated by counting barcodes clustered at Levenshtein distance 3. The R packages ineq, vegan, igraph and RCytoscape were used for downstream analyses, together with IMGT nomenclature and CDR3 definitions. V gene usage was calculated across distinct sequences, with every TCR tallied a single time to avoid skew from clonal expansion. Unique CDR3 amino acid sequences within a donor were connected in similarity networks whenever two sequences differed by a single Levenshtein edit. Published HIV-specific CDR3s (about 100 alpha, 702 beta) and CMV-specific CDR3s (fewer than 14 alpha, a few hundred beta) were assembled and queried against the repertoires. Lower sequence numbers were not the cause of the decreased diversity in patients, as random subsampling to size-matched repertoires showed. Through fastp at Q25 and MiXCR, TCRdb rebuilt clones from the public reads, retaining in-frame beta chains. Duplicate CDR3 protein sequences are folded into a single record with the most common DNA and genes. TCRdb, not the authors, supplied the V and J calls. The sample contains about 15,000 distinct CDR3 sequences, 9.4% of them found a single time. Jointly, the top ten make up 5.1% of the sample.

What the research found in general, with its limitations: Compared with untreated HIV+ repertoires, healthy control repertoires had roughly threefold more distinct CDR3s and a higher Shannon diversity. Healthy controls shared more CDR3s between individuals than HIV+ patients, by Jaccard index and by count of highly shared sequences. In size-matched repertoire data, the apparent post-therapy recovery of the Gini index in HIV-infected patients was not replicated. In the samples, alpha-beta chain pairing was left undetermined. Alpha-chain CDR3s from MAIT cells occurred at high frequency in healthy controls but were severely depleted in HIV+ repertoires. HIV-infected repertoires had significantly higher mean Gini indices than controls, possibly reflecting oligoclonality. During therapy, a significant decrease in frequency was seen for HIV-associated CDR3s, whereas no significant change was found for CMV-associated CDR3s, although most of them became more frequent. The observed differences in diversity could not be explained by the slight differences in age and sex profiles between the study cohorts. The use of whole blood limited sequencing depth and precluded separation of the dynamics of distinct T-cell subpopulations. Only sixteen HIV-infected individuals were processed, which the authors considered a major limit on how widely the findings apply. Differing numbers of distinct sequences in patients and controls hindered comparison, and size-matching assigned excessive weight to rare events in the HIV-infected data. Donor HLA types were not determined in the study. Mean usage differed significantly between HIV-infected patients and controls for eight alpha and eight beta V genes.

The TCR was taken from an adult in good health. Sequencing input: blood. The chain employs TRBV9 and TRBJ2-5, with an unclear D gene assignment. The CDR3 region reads CASSVASIWQETQYF. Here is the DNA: TGTGCCAGCAGCGTAGCCTCGATTTGGCAAGAGACCCAGTACTTC. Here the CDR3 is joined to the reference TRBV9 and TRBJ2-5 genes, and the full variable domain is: DSGVTQTPKHLITATGQRVTLRCSPRSGDLSVYWYQQSLDQGLQFLIQYYNGEERAKGNILERFSAQQFPDLHSELNLSSLELGDSALYFCASSVASIWQETQYFGPGTRLLVL.